This record covers a single T cell receptor (beta chain). This specimen belongs to a study of control samples from healthy donors and cancer patients. Using immunoSEQ multiplex PCR, the repertoire was profiled, and TCRdb retains in-frame clones only, with some absent. The repertoire holds tens of thousands of clones, with approximately 90% as singletons. This clonotype originated in a man in his thirties or forties with colorectal cancer. Sequencing used PBMCs.

The CDR3 DNA reads as TGTGCCAGCAGGCCAGGGGGCGCGAGCAATCAGCCCCAGCATTTT. It codes for CASRPGGASNQPQHF. The chain employs TRBV27 and TRBJ1-5, with 8 bases aligning to TRBD1. After removal of 6 bases from V and 1 base from J, the junction contained 5 bases not matched to a gene. Per germline, CDR1 MNHEY and CDR2 SMNVEV (reference sequence). This CDR3 spans 15 amino acids.